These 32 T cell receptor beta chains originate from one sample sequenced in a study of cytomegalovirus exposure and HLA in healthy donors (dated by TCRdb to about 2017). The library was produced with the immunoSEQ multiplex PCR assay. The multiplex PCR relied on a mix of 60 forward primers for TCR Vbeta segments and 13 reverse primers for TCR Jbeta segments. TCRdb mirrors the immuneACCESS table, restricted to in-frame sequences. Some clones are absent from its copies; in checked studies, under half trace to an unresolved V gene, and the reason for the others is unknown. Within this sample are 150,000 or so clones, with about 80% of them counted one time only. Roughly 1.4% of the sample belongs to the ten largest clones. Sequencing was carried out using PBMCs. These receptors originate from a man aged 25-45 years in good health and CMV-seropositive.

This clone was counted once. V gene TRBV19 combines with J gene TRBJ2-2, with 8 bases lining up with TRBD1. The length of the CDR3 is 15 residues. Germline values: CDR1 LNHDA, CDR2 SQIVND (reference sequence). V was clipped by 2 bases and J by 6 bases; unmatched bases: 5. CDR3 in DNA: TGTGCCAGTAGTATAATCCAGGGGGCGCCCGGGGAGCTGTTTTTT. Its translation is CASSIIQGAPGELFF.

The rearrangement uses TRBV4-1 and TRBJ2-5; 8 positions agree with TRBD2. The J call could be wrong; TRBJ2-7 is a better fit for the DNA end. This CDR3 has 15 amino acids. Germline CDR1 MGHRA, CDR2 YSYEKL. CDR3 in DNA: TGCGCCAGCAGCCAAGATGGGTCGGGAGGGTACGAGCAGTACTTC. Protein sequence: CASSQDGSGGYEQYF.

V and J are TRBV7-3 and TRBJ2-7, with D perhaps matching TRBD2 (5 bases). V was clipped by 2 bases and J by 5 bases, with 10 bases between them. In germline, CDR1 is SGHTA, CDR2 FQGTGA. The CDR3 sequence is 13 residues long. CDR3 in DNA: TGTGCCAGCAGCTTATTTGAGGGAAACGAGCAGTACTTC. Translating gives CASSLFEGNEQYF.

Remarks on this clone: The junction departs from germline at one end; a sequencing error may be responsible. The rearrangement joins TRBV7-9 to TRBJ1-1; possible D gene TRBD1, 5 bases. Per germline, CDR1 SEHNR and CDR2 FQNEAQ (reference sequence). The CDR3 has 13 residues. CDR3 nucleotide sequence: TGTTCCAGCAGCTCCGGGACTTCATCGGAAGCTTTCTTT. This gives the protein CSSSSGTSSEAFF.

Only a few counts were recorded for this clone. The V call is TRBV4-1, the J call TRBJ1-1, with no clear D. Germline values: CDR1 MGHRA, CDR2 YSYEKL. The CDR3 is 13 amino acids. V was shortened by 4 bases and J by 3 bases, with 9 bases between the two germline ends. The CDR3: CASSLRGYTEAFF. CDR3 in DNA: TGCGCCAGCAGCCTACGGGGTTACACTGAAGCTTTCTTT.

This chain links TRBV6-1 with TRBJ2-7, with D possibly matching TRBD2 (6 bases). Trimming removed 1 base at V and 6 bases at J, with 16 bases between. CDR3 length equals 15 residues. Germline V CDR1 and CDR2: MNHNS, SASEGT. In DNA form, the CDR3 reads TGTGCCAGCAGTGAAGTGGGAGGAGGACCCTCCGAGCAGTACTTC. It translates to CASSEVGGGPSEQYF.

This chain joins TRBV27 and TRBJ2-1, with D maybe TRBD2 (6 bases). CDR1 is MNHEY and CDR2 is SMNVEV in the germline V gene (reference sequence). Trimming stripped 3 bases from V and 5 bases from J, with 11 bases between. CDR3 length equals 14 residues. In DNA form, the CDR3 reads TGTGCCAGCAGTTTTATGGCGGGGCACAATGAGCAGTTCTTC. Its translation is CASSFMAGHNEQFF.

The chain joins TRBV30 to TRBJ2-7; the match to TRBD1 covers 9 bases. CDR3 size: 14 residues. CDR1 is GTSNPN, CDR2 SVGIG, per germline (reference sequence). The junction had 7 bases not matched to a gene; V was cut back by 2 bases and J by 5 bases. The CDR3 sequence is CAWSYGTGPDEQYF. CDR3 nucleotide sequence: TGTGCCTGGAGTTACGGGACAGGGCCAGACGAGCAGTACTTC.

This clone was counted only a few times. The CDR3 bases are TGCGCCAGCAGCTTGTACGGCGGGAGCTCCTACAATGAGCAGTTCTTC. Translation: CASSLYGGSSYNEQFF. The chain employs TRBV5-1 and TRBJ2-1, with TRBD2 matching 7 bases. This CDR3 is 16 amino acids long. J lost 0 bases, V lost 1 base, and 4 bases had no gene match. CDR1 and CDR2 (germline): SGHRS, YFSETQ. Using reference TRBV5-1 and TRBJ2-1 for the parts outside the CDR3, the full variable domain is KAGVTQTPRYLIKTRGQQVTLSCSPISGHRSVSWYQQTPGQGLQFLFEYFSETQRNKGNFPGRFSGRQFSNSRSEMNVSTLELGDSALYLCASSLYGGSSYNEQFFGPGTRLTVL.

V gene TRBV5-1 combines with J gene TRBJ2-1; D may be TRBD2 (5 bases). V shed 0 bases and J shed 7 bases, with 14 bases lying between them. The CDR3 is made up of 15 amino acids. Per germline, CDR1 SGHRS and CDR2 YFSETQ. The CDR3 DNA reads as TGCGCCAGCAGCTTGGGGACTGGGGAAGATAATGAGCAGTTCTTC. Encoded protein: CASSLGTGEDNEQFF.

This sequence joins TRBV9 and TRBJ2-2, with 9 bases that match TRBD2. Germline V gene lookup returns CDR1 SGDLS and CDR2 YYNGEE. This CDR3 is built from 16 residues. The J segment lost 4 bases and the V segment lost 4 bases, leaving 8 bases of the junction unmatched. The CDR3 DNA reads TGTGCCAGCAGCTCCACAAGCGGGAGGTTCACCGGGGAGCTGTTTTTT. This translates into CASSSTSGRFTGELFF.

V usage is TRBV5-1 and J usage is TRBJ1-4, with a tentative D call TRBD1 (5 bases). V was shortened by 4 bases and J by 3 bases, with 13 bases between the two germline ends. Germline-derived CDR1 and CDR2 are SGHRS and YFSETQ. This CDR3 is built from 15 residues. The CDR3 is CASSTIGTSNEKLFF. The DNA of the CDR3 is TGCGCCAGCAGCACGATTGGGACTTCTAATGAAAAACTGTTTTTT.

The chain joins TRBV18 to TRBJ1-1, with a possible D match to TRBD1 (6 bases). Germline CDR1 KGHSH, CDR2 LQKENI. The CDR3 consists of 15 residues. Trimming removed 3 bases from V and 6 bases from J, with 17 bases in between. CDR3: CASSPSQGKGAEAFF. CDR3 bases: TGTGCCAGCTCACCTAGCCAGGGGAAGGGCGCTGAAGCTTTCTTT.

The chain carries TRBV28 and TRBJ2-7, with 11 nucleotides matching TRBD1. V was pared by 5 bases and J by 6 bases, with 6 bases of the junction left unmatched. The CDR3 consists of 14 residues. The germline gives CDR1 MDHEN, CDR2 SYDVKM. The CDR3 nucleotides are TGTGCCAGCAGTACGGGACAGGGGGTGGGCGAGCAGTACTTC. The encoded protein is CASSTGQGVGEQYF.

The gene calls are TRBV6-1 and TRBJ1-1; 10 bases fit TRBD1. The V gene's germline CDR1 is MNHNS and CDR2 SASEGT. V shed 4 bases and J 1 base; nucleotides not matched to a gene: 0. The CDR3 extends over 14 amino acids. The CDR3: CASSGQGANTEAFF. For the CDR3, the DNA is TGTGCCAGCAGTGGACAGGGGGCGAACACTGAAGCTTTCTTT.

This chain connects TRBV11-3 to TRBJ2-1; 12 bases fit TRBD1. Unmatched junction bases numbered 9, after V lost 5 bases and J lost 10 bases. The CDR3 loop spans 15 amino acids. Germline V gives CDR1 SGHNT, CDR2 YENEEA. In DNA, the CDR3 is TGTGCCAGCAGCCTCGGGACAGGGGGCGTTTGGGAGCAGTTCTTC. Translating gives CASSLGTGGVWEQFF.

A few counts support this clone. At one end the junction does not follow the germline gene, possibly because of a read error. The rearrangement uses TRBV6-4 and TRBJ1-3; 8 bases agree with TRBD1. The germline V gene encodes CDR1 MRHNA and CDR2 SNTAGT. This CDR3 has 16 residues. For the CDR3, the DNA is TGTGCCAGCAGTGAACGGACAGGGAATAGTGGAGACACCATATATTTT. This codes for CASSERTGNSGDTIYF.

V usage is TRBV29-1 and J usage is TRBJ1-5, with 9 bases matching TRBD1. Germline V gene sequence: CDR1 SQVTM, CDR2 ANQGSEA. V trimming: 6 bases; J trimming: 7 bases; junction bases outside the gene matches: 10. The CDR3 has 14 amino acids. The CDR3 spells CSVPMDRGRQPQHF. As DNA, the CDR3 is TGCAGCGTCCCAATGGACAGGGGACGACAGCCCCAGCATTTT. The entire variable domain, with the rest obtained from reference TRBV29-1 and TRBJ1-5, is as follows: SAVISQKPSRDICQRGTSLTIQCQVDSQVTMMFWYRQQPGQSLTLIATANQGSEATYESGFVIDKFPISRPNLTFSTLTVSNMSPEDSSIYLCSVPMDRGRQPQHFGDGTRLSIL.

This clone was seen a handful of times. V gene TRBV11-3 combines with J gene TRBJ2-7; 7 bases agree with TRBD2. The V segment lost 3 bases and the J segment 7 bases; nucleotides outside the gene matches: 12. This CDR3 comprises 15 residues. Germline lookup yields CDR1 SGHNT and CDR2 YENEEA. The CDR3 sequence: CASSFPTSGGVEQYF. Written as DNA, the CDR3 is TGTGCCAGCAGCTTTCCCACTTCGGGGGGTGTTGAGCAGTACTTC.

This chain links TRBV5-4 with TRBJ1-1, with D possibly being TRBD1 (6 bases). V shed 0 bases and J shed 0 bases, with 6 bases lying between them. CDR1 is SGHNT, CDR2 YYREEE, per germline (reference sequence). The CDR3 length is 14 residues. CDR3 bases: TGTGCCAGCAGCTTGGACAGGGTGAACACTGAAGCTTTCTTT. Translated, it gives CASSLDRVNTEAFF.

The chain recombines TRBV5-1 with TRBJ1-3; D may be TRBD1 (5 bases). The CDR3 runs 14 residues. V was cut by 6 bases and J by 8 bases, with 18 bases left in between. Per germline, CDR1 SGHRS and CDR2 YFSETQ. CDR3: CASKQTSVQDTIYF. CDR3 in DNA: TGCGCCAGCAAGCAGACATCGGTACAGGACACCATATATTTT.

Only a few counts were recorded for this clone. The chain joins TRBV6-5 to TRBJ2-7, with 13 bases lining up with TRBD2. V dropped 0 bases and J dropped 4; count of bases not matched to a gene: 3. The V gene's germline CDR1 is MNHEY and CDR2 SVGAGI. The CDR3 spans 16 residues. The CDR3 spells CASSYSLAGGPYEQYF. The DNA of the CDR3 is TGTGCCAGCAGTTACTCACTAGCGGGAGGGCCGTACGAGCAGTACTTC.

CDR3: CASSAQGLSGANVLTF. The CDR3 DNA follows: TGTGCCAGCAGTGCGCAGGGACTATCTGGGGCCAACGTCCTGACTTTC. The chain employs TRBV2 and TRBJ2-6, with 7 bases lining up with TRBD2. The CDR3 is 16 amino acids. Germline V gene sequence: CDR1 SNHLY, CDR2 FYNNEI. V lost 4 bases to trimming and J lost 1 base; unmatched junction nucleotides: 4.

The CDR3, as DNA: TGTGCCAGCAGCTCGGCCCCGACTAGCGGGGGGGCCAGTGAGCAGTTCTTC. Its translation: CASSSAPTSGGASEQFF. V gene TRBV11-3 combines with J gene TRBJ2-1, with TRBD2 matching 14 bases. Trimming removed 4 bases from V and 9 bases from J; junction bases left unmatched: 11. Germline loops: CDR1 SGHNT, CDR2 YENEEA. The CDR3 is made up of 17 amino acids. Supplemented by reference TRBV11-3 and TRBJ2-1, the full variable domain reads EAGVVQSPRYKIIEKKQPVAFWCNPISGHNTLYWYLQNLGQGPELLIRYENEEAVDDSQLPKDRFSAERLKGVDSTLKIQPAELGDSAVYLCASSSAPTSGGASEQFFGPGTRLTVL.

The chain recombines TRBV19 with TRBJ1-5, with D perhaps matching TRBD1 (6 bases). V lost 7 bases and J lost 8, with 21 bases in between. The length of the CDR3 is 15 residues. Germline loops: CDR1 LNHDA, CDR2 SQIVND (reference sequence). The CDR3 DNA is TGTGCCAGTACCGACGACAGGCCCCCCGATAAGCCCCAGCATTTT. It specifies CASTDDRPPDKPQHF.

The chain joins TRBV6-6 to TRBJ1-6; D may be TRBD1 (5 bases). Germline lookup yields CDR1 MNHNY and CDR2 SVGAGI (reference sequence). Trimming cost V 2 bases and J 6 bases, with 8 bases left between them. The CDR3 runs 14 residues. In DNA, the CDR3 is TGTGCCAGCAGTTACGGGAGGGGTAATTCACCCCTCCACTTT. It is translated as CASSYGRGNSPLHF.

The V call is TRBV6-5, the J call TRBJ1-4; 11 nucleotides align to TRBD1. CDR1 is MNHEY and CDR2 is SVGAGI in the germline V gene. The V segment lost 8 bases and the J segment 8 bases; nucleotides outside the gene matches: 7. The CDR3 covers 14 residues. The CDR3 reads CASSKGQGDEKLFF. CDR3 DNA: TGTGCCAGCTCCAAGGGACAGGGGGACGAAAAACTGTTTTTT.

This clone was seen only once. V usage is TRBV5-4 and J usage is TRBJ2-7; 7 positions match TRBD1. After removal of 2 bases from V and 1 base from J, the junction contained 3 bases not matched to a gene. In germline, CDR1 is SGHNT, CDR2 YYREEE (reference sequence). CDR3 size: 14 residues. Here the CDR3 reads CASSFGTDSYEQYF. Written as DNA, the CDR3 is TGTGCCAGCAGCTTTGGGACAGATTCCTACGAGCAGTACTTC. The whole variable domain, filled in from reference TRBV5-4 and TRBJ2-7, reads ETGVTQSPTHLIKTRGQQVTLRCSSQSGHNTVSWYQQALGQGPQFIFQYYREEENGRGNFPPRFSGLQFPNYSSELNVNALELDDSALYLCASSFGTDSYEQYFGPGTRLTVT.

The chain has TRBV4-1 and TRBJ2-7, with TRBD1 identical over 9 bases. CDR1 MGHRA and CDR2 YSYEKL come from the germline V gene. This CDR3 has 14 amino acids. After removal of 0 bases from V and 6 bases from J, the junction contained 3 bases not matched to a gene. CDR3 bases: TGCGCCAGCAGCCAAGAACAGGGGGCCGGCGAGCAGTACTTC. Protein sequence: CASSQEQGAGEQYF.

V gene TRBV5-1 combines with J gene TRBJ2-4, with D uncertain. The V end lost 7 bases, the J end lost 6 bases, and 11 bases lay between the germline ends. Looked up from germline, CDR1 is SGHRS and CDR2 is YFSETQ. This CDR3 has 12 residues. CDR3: CASRSGLNIQYF. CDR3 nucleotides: TGCGCCAGCCGGTCGGGTCTAAACATTCAGTACTTC.

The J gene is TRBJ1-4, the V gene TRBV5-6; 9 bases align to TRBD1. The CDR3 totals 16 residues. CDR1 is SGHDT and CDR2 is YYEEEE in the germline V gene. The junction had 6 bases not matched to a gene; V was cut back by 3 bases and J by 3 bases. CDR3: CASSSTGGAPNEKLFF. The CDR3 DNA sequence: TGTGCCAGCAGCTCAACAGGGGGCGCCCCTAATGAAAAACTGTTTTTT.

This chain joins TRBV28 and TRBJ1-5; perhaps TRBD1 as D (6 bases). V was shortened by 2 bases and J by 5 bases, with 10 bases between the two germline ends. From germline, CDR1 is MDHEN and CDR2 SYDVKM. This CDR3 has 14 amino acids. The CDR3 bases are TGTGCCAGCAGTTTAACAGGGACGGATCAGCCCCAGCATTTT. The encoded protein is CASSLTGTDQPQHF.